This T cell receptor (beta chain) was found in a study of cytomegalovirus exposure and HLA in healthy donors. The study, taken as a whole, reports: In a later analysis, TCR beta V- and J-gene trimming showed a link to a missense DCLRE1C variant. Later, an analysis showed that TCR beta chains associated with HLA were more clonally expanded than others that were equally common.

On this clone: As yet, its antigen is unknown.

Healthy bone marrow donors made up the cohort. The V and J ends lost 3 bases and 0 bases, in that order; junction bases with no gene match: 2. The CDR3 has 14 residues. Looked up from germline, CDR1 is SQVTM and CDR2 is ANQGSEA. Both 60 Vbeta primers and 13 Jbeta primers went into the PCR. Measured with immunoSEQ multiplex PCR; TCRdb has only the in-frame clones, and not every one. The repertoire holds a few hundred thousand clones, with roughly 80% as singletons. This clonotype was sampled from a man between 40 and 49 years old in good health and CMV-seronegative. The sample was PBMCs. The V and J genes are TRBV29-1 and TRBJ1-3, with 7 bases that match TRBD1. The CDR3 loop is CSVERTGSGNTIYF. CDR3 in DNA: TGCAGCGTTGAGAGGACAGGCTCTGGAAACACCATATATTTT.